This T cell receptor beta chain was retrieved from a study of blood T cell repertoires in COVID-19. Turning to the study itself: Samples representing acute and convalescent COVID-19 were sourced from the United States, Italy and Spain.

CDR1 SGHAT and CDR2 FQDESV come from the germline V gene (reference sequence). Germline trimming cut 8 bases from V and 4 bases from J; bases unmatched to any gene: 6. This CDR3 has 14 residues. Study processing details: By means of reference gene primer amplification, nucleated cell counts were estimated. Repertoires were generated with immunoSEQ multiplex PCR, while TCRdb's copy carries only in-frame clones and drops some. Clonal size and the V and J genes are those of that table, whereas D and trimming came from the DNA. This sample has over 200,000 clones, with roughly nine tenths found just once.

Sequencing input: PBMCs or T cells enriched from blood (not recorded which). The V call is TRBV11-1, the J call TRBJ2-3; 10 nucleotides align to TRBD2. The sequence was obtained from a woman between 45 and 65 years old in a cohort exposed to, infected with or recovered from COVID-19 (not recorded which). CDR3 sequence reads: CASGPGLASDTQYF. The CDR3 DNA reads as TGTGCCAGCGGACCGGGACTAGCGTCAGATACGCAGTATTTT.